A single sample gave rise to the 5 T cell receptor beta chains below, sequenced in a study of cytomegalovirus exposure and HLA in healthy donors. Primers: 60 Vbeta forward and 13 Jbeta reverse. Sequencing used immunoSEQ multiplex PCR; TCRdb keeps in-frame clones, though not all of them. The table shows about 110,000 clones, with 74% occurring only once. The sample was PBMCs. The source of these receptors is a man over 45 in good health and CMV-seropositive.

The chain joins TRBV28 to TRBJ1-4, with D uncertain. The V end was cut by 7 bases, the J end by 7 bases, with 22 bases between. The germline V gene encodes CDR1 MDHEN and CDR2 SYDVKM. This CDR3 is built from 16 residues. The DNA of the CDR3 is TGTGCCAGCAAGGATACTGGGCGGGTCCGCGGTGAAAAACTGTTTTTT. Translated, it gives CASKDTGRVRGEKLFF. Full variable domain (missing parts from reference TRBV28 and TRBJ1-4): DVKVTQSSRYLVKRTGEKVFLECVQDMDHENMFWYRQDPGLGLRLIYFSYDVKMKEKGDIPEGYSVSREKKERFSLILESASTNQTSMYLCASKDTGRVRGEKLFFGSGTQLSVL.

This sequence joins TRBV18 and TRBJ1-5; TRBD1 matches at 10 bases. The CDR3 is made up of 14 amino acids. Germline V gene lookup returns CDR1 KGHSH and CDR2 LQKENI. V shed 1 base, J shed 8 bases, and the junction held 2 bases outside the gene matches. The CDR3 reads CASSPRGTGEPQHF. The CDR3 region has the DNA TGTGCCAGCTCACCACGGGGGACAGGGGAGCCCCAGCATTTT.

The chain links TRBV4-1 to TRBJ1-4; a possible D gene is TRBD1 (6 bases). Trimming removed 6 bases from V and 5 bases from J, with 19 bases in between. This CDR3 is 16 amino acids long. Germline CDR1 is MGHRA and CDR2 is YSYEKL. CDR3 region: CASSPRRTAENEKLFF. Written as DNA, the CDR3 is TGCGCCAGCAGTCCCCGCCGGACAGCAGAGAATGAAAAACTGTTTTTT.

J is TRBJ2-2 and V is TRBV29-1; a weak D match, TRBD1 (6 bases). CDR1 is SQVTM, CDR2 ANQGSEA, per germline. Trimming took 7 bases from V and 1 from J, leaving 10 bases between them. The CDR3 length is 13 residues. This CDR3 is CSGRTVNTGELFF. The CDR3 coding sequence is TGCAGCGGAAGGACAGTGAACACCGGGGAGCTGTTTTTT.

This clone has just a few counts. The chain has TRBV30 and TRBJ2-3; 10 nucleotides line up with TRBD1. This CDR3 is built from 14 residues. The junction had 5 bases not matched to a gene; V was cut back by 2 bases and J by 6 bases. Germline CDR1 is GTSNPN and CDR2 is SVGIG (reference sequence). The CDR3 here is CAWSLGGQGDTQYF. The DNA for the CDR3 is TGTGCCTGGAGTCTAGGGGGACAGGGGGATACGCAGTATTTT.